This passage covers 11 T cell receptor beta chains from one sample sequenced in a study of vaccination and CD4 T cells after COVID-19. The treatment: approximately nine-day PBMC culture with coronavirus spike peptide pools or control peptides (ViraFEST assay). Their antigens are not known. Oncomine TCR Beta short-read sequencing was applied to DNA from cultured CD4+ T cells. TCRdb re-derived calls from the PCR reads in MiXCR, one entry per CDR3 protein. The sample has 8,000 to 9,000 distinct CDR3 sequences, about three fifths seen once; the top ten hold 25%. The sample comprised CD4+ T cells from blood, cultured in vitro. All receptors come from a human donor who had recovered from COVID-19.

The CDR3 loop reads CASSHSRGTQGGETQYF. The CDR3 nucleotides are TGCGCCAGCAGCCACTCTCGGGGTACGCAGGGTGGAGAGACCCAGTACTTC. J is TRBJ2-5 and V is TRBV4-3; D is possibly TRBD1 or TRBD2 (5 bases each). The CDR3 runs 17 residues. In germline, CDR1 is LGHNA, CDR2 YSLEER. Deletions cut 3 bases from V and 4 bases from J, with 21 bases between.

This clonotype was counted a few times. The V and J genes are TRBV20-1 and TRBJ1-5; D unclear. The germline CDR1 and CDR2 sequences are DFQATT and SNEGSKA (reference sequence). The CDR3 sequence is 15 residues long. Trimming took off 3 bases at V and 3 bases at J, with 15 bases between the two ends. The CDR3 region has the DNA TGCAGTGCTAGTATCCTGCAGTCCCCCAATCAGCCCCAGCATTTT. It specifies CSASILQSPNQPQHF.

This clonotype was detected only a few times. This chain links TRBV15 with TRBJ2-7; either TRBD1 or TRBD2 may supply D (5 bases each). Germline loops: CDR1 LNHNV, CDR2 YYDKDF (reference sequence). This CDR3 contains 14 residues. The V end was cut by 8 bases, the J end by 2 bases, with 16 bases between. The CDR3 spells CATARGLPPYEQYF. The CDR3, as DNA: TGTGCCACCGCGAGGGGTTTACCCCCCTACGAGCAGTACTTC.

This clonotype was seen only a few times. CDR3 loop: CATSRGPSGSRYEQYF. The CDR3 bases are TGTGCCACCAGCAGGGGTCCGAGCGGGAGTCGGTACGAGCAGTACTTC. The genes are TRBV15 and TRBJ2-7; 8 positions match TRBD2. After removal of 3 bases from V and 4 bases from J, the junction contained 11 bases not matched to a gene. The CDR3 has 16 amino acids. CDR1 and CDR2 from the germline V gene are LNHNV and YYDKDF (reference sequence).

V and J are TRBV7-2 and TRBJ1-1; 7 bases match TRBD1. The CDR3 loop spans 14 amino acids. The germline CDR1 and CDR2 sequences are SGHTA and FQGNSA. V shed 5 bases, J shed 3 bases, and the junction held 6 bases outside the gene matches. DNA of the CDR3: TGTGCCAGCAGCCACAGGGGCCCCGACACTGAAGCTTTCTTT. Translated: CASSHRGPDTEAFF.

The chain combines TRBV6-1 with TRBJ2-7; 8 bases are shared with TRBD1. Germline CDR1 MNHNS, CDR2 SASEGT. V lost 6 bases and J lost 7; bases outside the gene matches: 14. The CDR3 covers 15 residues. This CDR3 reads CASRPRGQGLGEQYF. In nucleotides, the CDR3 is TGTGCCAGCAGACCAAGAGGACAGGGTTTAGGGGAGCAGTACTTC.

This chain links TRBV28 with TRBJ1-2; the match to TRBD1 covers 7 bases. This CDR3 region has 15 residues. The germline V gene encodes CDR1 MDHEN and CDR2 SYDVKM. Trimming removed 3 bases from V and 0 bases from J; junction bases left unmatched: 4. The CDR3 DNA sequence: TGTGCCAGCAGTTTGAGGGGGCCAGCTAACTATGGCTACACCTTC. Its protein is CASSLRGPANYGYTF.

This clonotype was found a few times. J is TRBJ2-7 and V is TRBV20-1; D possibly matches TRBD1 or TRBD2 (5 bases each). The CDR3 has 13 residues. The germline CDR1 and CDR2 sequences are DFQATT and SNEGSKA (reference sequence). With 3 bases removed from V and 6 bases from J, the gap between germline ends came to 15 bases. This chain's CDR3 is CSARGVPLTEQYF. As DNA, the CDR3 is TGCAGTGCTAGGGGGGTCCCCCTTACCGAGCAGTACTTC.

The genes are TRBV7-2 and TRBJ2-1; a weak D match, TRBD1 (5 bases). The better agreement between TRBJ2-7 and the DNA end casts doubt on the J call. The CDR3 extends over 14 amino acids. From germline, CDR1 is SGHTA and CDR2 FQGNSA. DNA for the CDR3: TGTGCCAGCAGCCCCCTCAGGGTTGGTTACGAGCAGTACTTC. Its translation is CASSPLRVGYEQYF.

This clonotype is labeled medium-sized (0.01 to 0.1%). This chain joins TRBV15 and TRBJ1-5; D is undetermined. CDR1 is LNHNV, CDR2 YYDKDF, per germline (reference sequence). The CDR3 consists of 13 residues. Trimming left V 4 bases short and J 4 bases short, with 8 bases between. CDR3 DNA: TGTGCCACCAGCACGGAGGGTAATCAGCCCCAGCATTTT. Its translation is CATSTEGNQPQHF.

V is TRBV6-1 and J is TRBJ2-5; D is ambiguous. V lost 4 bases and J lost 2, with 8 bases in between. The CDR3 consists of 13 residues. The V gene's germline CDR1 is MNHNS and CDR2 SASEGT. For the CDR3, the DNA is TGTGCCAGCAGTGGTGGGGTACAAGAGACCCAGTACTTC. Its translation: CASSGGVQETQYF.